This T cell receptor beta chain was identified in a study of blood T cell repertoires in COVID-19. Germline trimming cut 9 bases from V and 3 bases from J; bases unmatched to any gene: 6. This CDR3 comprises 13 residues. Per germline, CDR1 MNHEY and CDR2 SVGAGI. Produced via immunoSEQ multiplex PCR; TCRdb's table is partial and in-frame only. The table lists about 200,000 clones, roughly nine tenths of them singletons. This receptor was identified in a woman between 45 and 65 years old with acute or convalescent COVID-19. This chain joins TRBV6-5 and TRBJ2-7, with 9 positions matching TRBD1. The material sequenced was peripheral blood. CDR3 amino acids: CASTNRGLYEQYF. The CDR3 coding sequence is TGTGCCAGTACAAACAGGGGGCTCTACGAGCAGTACTTC.